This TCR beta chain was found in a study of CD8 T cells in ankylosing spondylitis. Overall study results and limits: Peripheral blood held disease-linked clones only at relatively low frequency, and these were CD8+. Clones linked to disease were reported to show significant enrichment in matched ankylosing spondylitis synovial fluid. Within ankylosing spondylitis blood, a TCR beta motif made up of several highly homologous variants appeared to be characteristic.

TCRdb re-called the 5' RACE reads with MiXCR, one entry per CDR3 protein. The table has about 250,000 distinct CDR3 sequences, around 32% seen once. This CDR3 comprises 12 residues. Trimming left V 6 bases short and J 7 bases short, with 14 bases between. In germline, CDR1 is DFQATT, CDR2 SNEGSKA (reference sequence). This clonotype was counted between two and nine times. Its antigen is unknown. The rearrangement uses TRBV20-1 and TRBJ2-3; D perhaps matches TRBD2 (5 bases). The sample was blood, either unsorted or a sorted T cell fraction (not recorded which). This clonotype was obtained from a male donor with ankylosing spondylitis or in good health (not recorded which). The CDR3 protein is CSAPPAANTQYF. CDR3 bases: TGCAGTGCCCCCCCAGCGGCTAATACGCAGTATTTT.